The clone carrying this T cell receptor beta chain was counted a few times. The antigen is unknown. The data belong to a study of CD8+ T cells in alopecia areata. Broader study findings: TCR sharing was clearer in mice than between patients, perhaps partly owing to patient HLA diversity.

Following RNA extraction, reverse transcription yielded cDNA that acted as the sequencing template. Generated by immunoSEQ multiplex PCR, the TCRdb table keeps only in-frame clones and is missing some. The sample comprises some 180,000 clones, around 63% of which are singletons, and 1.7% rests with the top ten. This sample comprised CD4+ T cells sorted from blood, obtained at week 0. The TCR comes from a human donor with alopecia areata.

In DNA form, the CDR3 reads TGTGCCAGCTCGGGGCTAGCCCCTTTTGGTGAGCAGTACTTC. Translated: CASSGLAPFGEQYF. The rearrangement uses TRBV6-1 and TRBJ2-7; D may correspond to TRBD1 or TRBD2 (5 bases each). CDR1 is MNHNS, CDR2 SASEGT, per germline. The CDR3 covers 14 residues. The ends were cut back, 8 bases at V and 7 bases at J, with 21 bases in the middle.